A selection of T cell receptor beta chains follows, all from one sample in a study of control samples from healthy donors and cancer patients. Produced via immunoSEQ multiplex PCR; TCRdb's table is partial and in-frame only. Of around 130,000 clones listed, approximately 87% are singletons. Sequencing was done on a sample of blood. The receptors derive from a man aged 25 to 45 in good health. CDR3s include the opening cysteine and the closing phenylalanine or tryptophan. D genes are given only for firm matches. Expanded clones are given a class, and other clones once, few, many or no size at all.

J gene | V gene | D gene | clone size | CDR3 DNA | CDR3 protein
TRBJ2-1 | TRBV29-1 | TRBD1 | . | TGCAGCCTCGGGACAGACGCCTACAATGAGCAGTTCTTC | CSLGTDAYNEQFF
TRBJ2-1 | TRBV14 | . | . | TGTGCCAGCAGCCAAGAATCCTACAATGAGCAGTTCTTC | CASSQESYNEQFF
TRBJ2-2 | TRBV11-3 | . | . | TGTGCCAGCAGCTTTTCACTCAACACCGGGGAGCTGTTTTTT | CASSFSLNTGELFF
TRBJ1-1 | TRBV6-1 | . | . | TGTGCCAGCAGTGAATTCGGGGTGGGAACTGAAGCTTTCTTT | CASSEFGVGTEAFF
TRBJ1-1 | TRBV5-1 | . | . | TGCGCCAGCAGCTTGGTGCCCTCTAGCACTGAAGCTTTCTTT | CASSLVPSSTEAFF
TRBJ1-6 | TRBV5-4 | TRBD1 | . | TGTGCCAGCAGCGCCCGGGACAGGGGGGGAAGTTCACCCCTCCACTTT | CASSARDRGGSSPLHF
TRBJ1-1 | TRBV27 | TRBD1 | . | TGTGCCAGCAGTTTATCGGGACAGGGGACTGAAGCTTTCTTT | CASSLSGQGTEAFF
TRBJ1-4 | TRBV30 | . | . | TGTGCCTGGAGTTACGGGGCAACTAATGAAAAACTGTTTTTT | CAWSYGATNEKLFF
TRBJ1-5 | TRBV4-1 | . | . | TGCGCCAGCAGCCAAGATGGGACCCAAAATCAGCCCCAGCATTTT | CASSQDGTQNQPQHF
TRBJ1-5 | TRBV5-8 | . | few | TGTGCCAGCAGTCGTATGGATCAGCCCCAGCATTTT | CASSRMDQPQHF
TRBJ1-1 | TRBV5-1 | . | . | TGCGCCAGCAGCACCGATTCTGAAGCTTTCTTT | CASSTDSEAFF
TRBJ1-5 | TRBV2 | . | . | TGTGCCAGCAGTGGAGCCTTTAGCAATCAGCCCCAGCATTTT | CASSGAFSNQPQHF
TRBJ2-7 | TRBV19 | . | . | TGTGCCAGTAGTCGCGGGACAGCAGCCTACGAGCAGTACTTC | CASSRGTAAYEQYF
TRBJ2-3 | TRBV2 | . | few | TGTGCCAGCAGGGAAAACCCAATTAGCACAGATACGCAGTATTTT | CASRENPISTDTQYF
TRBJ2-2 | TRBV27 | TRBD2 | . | TGTGCCAGGAGAGACCGGGCGGGGGGGGACACCGGGGAGCTGTTTTTT | CARRDRAGGDTGELFF
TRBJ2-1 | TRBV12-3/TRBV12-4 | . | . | TGTGCCACAGCAACCAGCTACAATGAGCAGTTCTTC | CATATSYNEQFF
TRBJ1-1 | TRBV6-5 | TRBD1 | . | TGTGCCAGCAGTTACTCAGACAGGGGCTGGACTGAAGCTTTCTTT | CASSYSDRGWTEAFF
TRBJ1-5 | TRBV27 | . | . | TGTGCCAGCAGTCCTCGGGGCAGGTTGAATCAGCCCCAGCATTTT | CASSPRGRLNQPQHF